These T cell receptor beta chains were read from a single sample in a study of post-analysis software for immune sequencing data. TCRdb re-derived calls from the PCR reads in MiXCR, one entry per CDR3 protein. The data hold about 820,000 distinct CDR3 sequences, with about 57% observed a single time. Material for sequencing was blood. The receptors derive from a girl aged 5-17 years with multiple sclerosis. CDR3s include the opening cysteine and the closing phenylalanine or tryptophan. D genes are given only for firm matches. Clone size is stated in some rows and not others, as once, few, many or a class when expanded.

j_gene | d_gene | abundance | v_gene | CDR3aa | CDR3nt
TRBJ2-1 | - | few | TRBV7-3 | CASSSAGRTPYNEQFF | TGTGCCAGCAGCTCGGCAGGCCGGACCCCCTACAATGAGCAGTTCTTC
TRBJ2-3 | TRBD1 | few | TRBV5-1 | CASSSGQVPWTDTQYF | TGCGCCAGCAGCTCGGGACAGGTACCTTGGACAGATACGCAGTATTTT
TRBJ2-3 | TRBD2 | few | TRBV29-1 | CSVNGLAPTDTQYF | TGCAGCGTTAACGGACTAGCGCCTACAGATACGCAGTATTTT
TRBJ2-1 | - | - | TRBV5-1 | CASSNAGGEQFF | TGCGCCAGCAGCAACGCAGGGGGGGAGCAGTTCTTC
TRBJ2-3 | - | - | TRBV4-1 | CASSQGETRGTDTQYF | TGCGCCAGCAGCCAAGGGGAGACTAGGGGCACAGATACGCAGTATTTT
TRBJ1-2 | TRBD1 | few | TRBV7-9 | CASSLERDRGYGYTF | TGTGCCAGCAGCTTAGAACGAGACAGGGGCTATGGCTACACCTTC
TRBJ1-2 | - | - | TRBV12-3/TRBV12-4 | CASTLRGAVGYGYTF | TGTGCCAGCACCCTGCGGGGGGCCGTTGGCTATGGCTACACCTTC
TRBJ2-7 | TRBD1 | - | TRBV12-3/TRBV12-4 | CAIRRGSSYEQYF | TGTGCCATCCGCAGGGGGAGCTCCTACGAGCAGTACTTC
TRBJ2-7 | - | - | TRBV7-6 | CASSPGRAHGLYEQYF | TGTGCCAGCAGCCCGGGCAGGGCGCATGGGCTTTACGAGCAGTACTTC
TRBJ1-2 | - | once | TRBV18 | CASSHPRDFFNYGYTF | TGTGCCAGCTCGCATCCCCGGGACTTTTTTAACTATGGCTACACCTTC
TRBJ2-5 | - | - | TRBV7-2 | CASSSDGSRGRETQYF | TGTGCCAGCAGTTCCGACGGGAGCAGGGGTCGAGAGACCCAGTACTTC
TRBJ1-5 | - | - | TRBV20-1 | CSASPSDPWDQPQHF | TGCAGTGCTAGTCCCTCGGACCCATGGGATCAGCCCCAGCATTTT
TRBJ2-1 | - | - | TRBV6-5 | CASSYFSGRTGMGNEQFF | TGTGCCAGCAGTTACTTCTCTGGGAGGACAGGCATGGGGAATGAGCAGTTCTTC
TRBJ2-7 | - | - | TRBV5-1 | CASSLVRLRRPGPYEQYF | TGCGCCAGCAGCTTGGTTCGTCTTCGTCGACCAGGGCCCTACGAGCAGTACTTC
TRBJ2-6 | TRBD1 | few | TRBV5-1 | CASSSTGSSGANVLTF | TGCGCCAGCAGCTCGACAGGGTCCTCTGGGGCCAACGTCCTGACTTTC
TRBJ1-2 | - | few | TRBV3-1 | CASSYNSPYGYTF | TGTGCCAGCAGCTACAATAGCCCCTATGGCTACACCTTC
TRBJ2-1 | TRBD2 | - | TRBV7-2 | CASSLSGGGAGEQFF | TGTGCCAGCAGCTTATCGGGCGGGGGGGCAGGTGAGCAGTTCTTC
TRBJ2-7 | TRBD2 | few | TRBV4-2 | CASSQDREDSPYEQYF | TGTGCCAGCAGCCAAGATCGGGAGGACTCGCCCTACGAGCAGTACTTC
TRBJ2-1 | TRBD2 | - | TRBV20-1 | CSAREHRGGSYNEQFF | TGCAGTGCTAGAGAACACCGCGGGGGCTCCTACAATGAGCAGTTCTTC
TRBJ1-6 | - | - | TRBV9 | CASAGAGDNSPLHF | TGTGCCAGCGCAGGGGCCGGGGATAATTCACCCCTCCACTTT
TRBJ2-7 | - | few | TRBV5-1 | CASSPRISQSYEQYF | TGCGCCAGCAGCCCAAGGATCAGTCAGAGCTACGAGCAGTACTTC